The table lists the clone carrying this T cell receptor beta chain with a count of one. Assay: immunoSEQ multiplex PCR; the TCRdb copy retains only in-frame clones and omits some. The data contain 250,000 or so clones, 91% of them seen just once; the ten biggest clones take up around 2.8%. The participants were between about 18 and 90 years old and came from 24 US areas. These data are taken from a study of blood T cell repertoires in COVID-19. CDR1 and CDR2 from the germline V gene are SGHAT and FQNNGV. The CDR3 is made up of 13 amino acids. J gave up 3 bases and V 5 bases, and 3 bases lay outside the gene matches.

The source material was PBMCs or T cells enriched from blood (not recorded which). The J gene is TRBJ2-7, the V gene TRBV11-2, with 8 bases that match TRBD2. The receptor was derived from a man aged 35-49 years who had been exposed to COVID-19. The DNA of the CDR3 is TGTGCCAGCAGCCAAGCGGGGGACTACGAGCAGTACTTC. It is translated as CASSQAGDYEQYF.